This passage covers 2 T cell receptor beta chains from one sample sequenced in a study of shared clonotypes between healthy human individuals. Generated by immunoSEQ multiplex PCR, the TCRdb table keeps only in-frame clones and is missing some. The sample includes some 2 million clones, roughly 94% of them seen just once. The specimen sequenced was naive CD4+ T cells sorted from blood. Subset reported: CD45RA+ positively selected. Receptor source: a man between 18 and 29 years old in good health.

The rearrangement uses TRBV10-3 and TRBJ1-3; 8 bases map to TRBD1. The CDR3 is 15 residues long. The V gene end was trimmed by 6 bases and the J gene end by 9 bases; junction bases not matched to a gene: 13. Looked up from germline, CDR1 is ENHRY and CDR2 is SYGVKD. CDR3 nucleotides: TGTGCCATCAGCGAAGACAGGGGCGGGCTGGGCACCATATATTTT. It yields the protein CAISEDRGGLGTIYF.

This sequence joins TRBV6-6 and TRBJ2-5; D is tentatively TRBD1 or TRBD2 (6 bases each). The V end was cut by 6 bases, the J end by 4 bases, with 12 bases between. This CDR3 region has 13 residues. Germline V gene sequence: CDR1 MNHNY, CDR2 SVGAGI (reference sequence). The CDR3 is CASRRGGLETQYF. The CDR3 DNA sequence: TGTGCCAGCAGGAGAGGGGGACTAGAGACCCAGTACTTC.